The 19 T cell receptor beta chains reported below all come from one sample, sequenced in a study of blood T cell repertoires in COVID-19. Assay used: immunoSEQ multiplex PCR; TCRdb lists only in-frame clones, some missing. The sample yields approximately 140,000 clones, more than 80% seen once. The material sequenced was peripheral blood. These receptors were obtained from a human donor in a cohort sampled during active COVID-19.

The chain uses TRBV5-6 and TRBJ2-3; a weak D match, TRBD2 (5 bases). V was cut by 4 bases and J by 6 bases, with 6 bases left in between. Germline CDR1 SGHDT, CDR2 YYEEEE. The CDR3 totals 11 residues. The CDR3 sequence: CASSREDTQYF. CDR3 in DNA: TGTGCCAGCAGCAGGGAGGATACGCAGTATTTT. The entire variable domain, with the rest obtained from reference TRBV5-6 and TRBJ2-3, is as follows: DAGVTQSPTHLIKTRGQQVTLRCSPKSGHDTVSWYQQALGQGPQFIFQYYEEEERQRGNFPDRFSGHQFPNYSSELNVNALLLGDSALYLCASSREDTQYFGPGTRLTVL.

This clone came up a few times. V gene TRBV23-1 combines with J gene TRBJ1-2; possible D gene TRBD1, 5 bases. TRBV23-1 is known as an ORF, though its function is uncertain. V lost 2 bases and J lost 3, with 13 bases in between. The CDR3 is made up of 15 amino acids. The CDR3 here is CASSQSNTRDYGYTF. In DNA, the CDR3 is TGCGCCAGCAGTCAAAGTAACACCAGGGACTATGGCTACACCTTC.

The chain links TRBV5-1 to TRBJ1-6; D remains unclear. CDR3 length: 15 amino acids. In germline, CDR1 is SGHRS, CDR2 YFSETQ. Trimming left V 4 bases short and J 0 bases short, with 8 bases between. CDR3 sequence reads: CASSTESSYNSPLHF. The CDR3 DNA follows: TGCGCCAGCAGCACGGAGAGCTCCTATAATTCACCCCTCCACTTT.

As for this clone: At one end, the junction sequence differs from germline, possibly due to a read error. The chain links TRBV12-3 or TRBV12-4 to TRBJ1-5; a weak D match, TRBD1 (5 bases). This CDR3 has 13 amino acids. The CDR3 loop is CASSFDSFQSQHF. For the CDR3, the DNA is TGTGCCAGCAGTTTCGACAGTTTTCAGTCCCAGCATTTT.

V usage is TRBV7-2 and J usage is TRBJ2-2; D possibly corresponds to TRBD2 (6 bases). Per germline, CDR1 SGHTA and CDR2 FQGNSA. Between the trimmed V and J ends, which lost 1 base and 6 bases, there was a span of 15 bases. This CDR3 comprises 16 residues. As DNA, the CDR3 is TGTGCCAGCAGCTTAGATAGCCGGCTAGCGTCCGGGGAGCTGTTTTTT. It is translated as CASSLDSRLASGELFF.

The rearrangement uses TRBV6-2 or TRBV6-3 and TRBJ1-1; a possible D gene is TRBD1 (6 bases). The CDR3 extends over 17 amino acids. Germline loops: CDR1 MNHEY, CDR2 SVGEGT. V gave up 0 bases and J gave up 4 bases, with 18 bases separating them. In DNA, the CDR3 is TGTGCCAGCAGTTACTCGGTCGTATGGCAGGGGTCCACTGAAGCTTTCTTT. Encoded protein: CASSYSVVWQGSTEAFF.

The V and J genes are TRBV11-1 and TRBJ2-1; no clear D. This CDR3 has 11 residues. Trimming shortened V by 4 bases and J by 8 bases, and 6 bases separated the two germline ends. Per the germline V gene, CDR1 is SGHAT and CDR2 is FQDESV (reference sequence). CDR3 amino acids: CASSSHDEQFF. The CDR3 region has the DNA TGTGCCAGCAGCTCCCATGATGAGCAGTTCTTC. The whole variable domain, remainder taken from reference TRBV11-1 and TRBJ2-1, is EAEVAQSPRYKITEKSQAVAFWCDPISGHATLYWYRQILGQGPELLVQFQDESVVDDSQLPKDRFSAERLKGVDSTLKIQPAELGDSAMYLCASSSHDEQFFGPGTRLTVL.

The chain is built from TRBV5-5 and TRBJ1-4; no reliable D call. There are 16 residues in the CDR3. Germline V lookup: CDR1 SGHKS, CDR2 YYEKEE (reference sequence). The ends were cut back, 3 bases at V and 8 bases at J, with 20 bases in the middle. The CDR3 protein is CASSSPFGEGGEKLFF. CDR3 bases: TGTGCCAGCAGCTCGCCTTTCGGAGAAGGAGGGGAAAAACTGTTTTTT.

This clone was found once. CDR3 protein: CASSQDRGGTEAFF. CDR3 bases: TGCGCCAGCAGCCAAGATAGAGGGGGCACCGAAGCTTTCTTT. This chain uses TRBV4-3 with TRBJ1-1, with 7 nucleotides matching TRBD1. V trimming: 0 bases; J trimming: 8 bases; junction bases outside the gene matches: 6. The germline V gene has CDR1 LGHNA and CDR2 YSLEER. The length of the CDR3 is 14 residues.

This chain joins TRBV4-1 and TRBJ1-5; 7 nucleotides agree with TRBD1. Germline V lookup: CDR1 MGHRA, CDR2 YSYEKL. The CDR3 covers 17 residues. The V and J ends lost 1 base and 7 bases, in that order; junction bases with no gene match: 13. In DNA form, the CDR3 reads TGCGCCAGCAGCCAAGGGGACAGCTTTTTGGCTCGGCAGCCCCAGCATTTT. This translates into CASSQGDSFLARQPQHF.

This chain uses TRBV27 with TRBJ1-2, with D maybe TRBD1 (5 bases). The CDR3 is made up of 14 amino acids. The germline V gene encodes CDR1 MNHEY and CDR2 SMNVEV (reference sequence). V was clipped by 3 bases and J by 6 bases, with 14 bases between them. The CDR3 DNA is TGTGCCAGCAGTTTCTCGCCAGGGTTGGATGGCTACACCTTC. Protein: CASSFSPGLDGYTF.

This sequence joins TRBV5-8 and TRBJ2-3; D uncertain. Germline-derived CDR1 and CDR2 are SGHTS and YDEGEE. The V end was cut by 7 bases, the J end by 1 base, with 16 bases between. The CDR3 is 15 amino acids. Here the CDR3 reads CASDKRLSRTDTQYF. CDR3 nucleotide sequence: TGTGCCAGCGATAAACGACTGAGCCGCACAGATACGCAGTATTTT.

V gene TRBV7-2 combines with J gene TRBJ2-5, with TRBD2 matching 8 bases. Germline-derived CDR1 and CDR2 are SGHTA and FQGNSA. The J segment lost 1 base and the V segment lost 3 bases, leaving 10 bases of the junction unmatched. The CDR3 contains 17 residues. The CDR3 protein is CASSFALRGGLQETQYF. CDR3 bases: TGTGCCAGCAGCTTTGCACTCCGGGGGGGCCTCCAAGAGACCCAGTACTTC.

This sequence joins TRBV5-1 and TRBJ2-5, with D possibly matching TRBD2 (5 bases). The CDR3 sequence is 14 residues long. V was cut by 4 bases and J by 9 bases, with 19 bases left in between. Looked up from germline, CDR1 is SGHRS and CDR2 is YFSETQ. The CDR3 DNA reads as TGCGCCAGCAGCACGGAGGCAGGCCCGTCTCCCCAGTACTTC. Translation gives CASSTEAGPSPQYF.

J is TRBJ2-5 and V is TRBV6-2 or TRBV6-3; maybe TRBD2 (5 bases). The germline V gene encodes CDR1 MNHEY and CDR2 SVGEGT. This CDR3 contains 15 residues. Trimming shortened V by 0 bases and J by 5 bases, and 13 bases separated the two germline ends. CDR3 sequence: CASSYSPASSETQYF. CDR3 coding DNA: TGTGCCAGCAGTTACTCCCCGGCTAGCTCCGAGACCCAGTACTTC.

This clone has a handful of counts. The chain uses TRBV15 and TRBJ1-2, with unresolved D. The length of the CDR3 is 14 residues. CDR1 and CDR2 from the germline V gene are LNHNV and YYDKDF (reference sequence). V lost 0 bases and J 2 bases, leaving 7 bases between the germline ends. The CDR3 is CATSRDLRNYGYTF. As DNA, the CDR3 is TGTGCCACCAGCAGAGATCTGAGGAACTATGGCTACACCTTC.

The J gene is TRBJ2-7, the V gene TRBV30; 7 bases fit TRBD2. After removal of 4 bases from V and 3 bases from J, the junction contained 6 bases not matched to a gene. Germline V gene lookup returns CDR1 GTSNPN and CDR2 SVGIG (reference sequence). This CDR3 has 13 residues. In DNA form, the CDR3 reads TGTGCCTGGAAGGGCGGGAGCAACTACGAGCAGTACTTC. Translating gives CAWKGGSNYEQYF.

V and J are TRBV7-2 and TRBJ2-3; 9 positions agree with TRBD2. Germline CDR1 reads SGHTA; CDR2 reads FQGNSA. V lost 6 bases, J lost 6 bases, and 13 bases stayed unmatched. The CDR3 spans 16 residues. The CDR3 loop is CASRRSLRGGGDTQYF. CDR3 coding DNA: TGTGCCAGCAGACGAAGTTTGCGGGGGGGAGGGGATACGCAGTATTTT.

This chain links TRBV7-2 with TRBJ1-5; D is unclear. CDR1 SGHTA and CDR2 FQGNSA come from the germline V gene. This CDR3 has 16 residues. V was clipped by 1 base and J by 2 bases, with 12 bases between them. Here the CDR3 reads CASSLEEGSGNQPQHF. DNA of the CDR3: TGTGCCAGCAGCTTAGAAGAGGGCTCGGGCAATCAGCCCCAGCATTTT.